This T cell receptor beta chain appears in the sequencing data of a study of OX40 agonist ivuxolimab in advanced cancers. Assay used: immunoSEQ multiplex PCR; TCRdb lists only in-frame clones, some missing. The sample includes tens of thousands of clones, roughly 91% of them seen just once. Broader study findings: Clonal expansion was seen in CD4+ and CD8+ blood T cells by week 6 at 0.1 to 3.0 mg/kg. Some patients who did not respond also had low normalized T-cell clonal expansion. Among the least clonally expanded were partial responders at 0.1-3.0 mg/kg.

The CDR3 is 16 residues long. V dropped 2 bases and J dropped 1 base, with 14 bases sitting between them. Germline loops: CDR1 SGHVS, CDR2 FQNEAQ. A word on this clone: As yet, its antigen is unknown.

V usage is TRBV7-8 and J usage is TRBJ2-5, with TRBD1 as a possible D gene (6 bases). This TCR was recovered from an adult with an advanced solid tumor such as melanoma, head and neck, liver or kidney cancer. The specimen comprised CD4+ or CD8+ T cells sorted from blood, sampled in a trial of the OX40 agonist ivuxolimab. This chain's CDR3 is CASSLRRMDSQETQYF. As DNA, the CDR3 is TGTGCCAGCAGCTTAAGGCGGATGGACAGCCAAGAGACCCAGTACTTC.